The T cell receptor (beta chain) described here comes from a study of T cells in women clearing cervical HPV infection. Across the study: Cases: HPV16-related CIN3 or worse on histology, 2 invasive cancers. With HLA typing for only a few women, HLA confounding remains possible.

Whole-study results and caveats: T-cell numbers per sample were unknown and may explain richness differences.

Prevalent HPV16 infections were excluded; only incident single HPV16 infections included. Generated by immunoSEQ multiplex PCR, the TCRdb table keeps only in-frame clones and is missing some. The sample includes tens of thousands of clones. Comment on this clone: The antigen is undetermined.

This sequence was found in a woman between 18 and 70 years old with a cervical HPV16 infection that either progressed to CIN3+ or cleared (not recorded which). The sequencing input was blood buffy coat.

This chain's CDR3 is CASSLGGHSETQYF. The DNA read from the CDR3 is TGTGCCAGCAGCTTAGGGGGACACTCAGAGACC. The gene calls are TRBV7-2 and TRBJ2-5; D might be TRBD1 (6 bases). The missing CDR3 end, 3 residues past where the read stops, is filled in from the germline J gene. V dropped 1 base and J dropped 4 bases, with 10 bases sitting between them. The germline V gene has CDR1 SGHTA and CDR2 FQGNSA. The CDR3 has 14 residues.